This TCR beta chain was sequenced for a study of T cells in Graves' hyperthyroidism and ophthalmopathy. Looking at the study overall: Peripheral blood samples were taken at initial diagnosis, prior to any treatment. Findings and limits, study-wide: Blood shared most expanded thyroid clonotypes above 0.001.

Using around 10 ml of fresh peripheral blood, PBMCs were prepared. The CDR3 contains 17 residues. Looked up from germline, CDR1 is SGHDN and CDR2 is FVKESK. Trimming left V 0 bases short and J 0 bases short, with 13 bases between. The CDR3 regions of TCR beta were amplified from RNA transcripts. A first-round RT-PCR of the TCR CDR3 used the HTBI primer set. TCRdb used MiXCR to reprocess the multiplex PCR reads, holding one entry per CDR3 protein. The table shows hundreds of thousands of distinct CDR3 sequences, with about 14% occurring only once. On this clonotype itself: Its antigen remains unidentified.

Material: blood. The TCR sequence derives from a woman aged 18-30 years with Graves' hyperthyroidism. The chain combines TRBV14 with TRBJ2-3; unclear D gene. In DNA form, the CDR3 reads TGTGCCAGCAGCCAAGATTGGATTCTCACTAGCACAGATACGCAGTATTTT. This codes for CASSQDWILTSTDTQYF.